This T cell receptor beta chain appears in the sequencing data of a study of T cells in Graves' hyperthyroidism and ophthalmopathy. General observations from the study: The model made its ophthalmopathy prediction, and onset followed a median around 6.5 months later.

At least ten counts were recorded for this clonotype. Its target is not known. Patients aged 18 to 65 with hyperthyroidism were newly diagnosed, with duration under 2 months. TCR beta CDR3 sequences were amplified from RNA transcripts. Researchers ran a first-round RT-PCR on the TCR CDR3 using the HTBI primer set. Using its own MiXCR run on the multiplex PCR reads, TCRdb lists one record per CDR3 protein. The table lists about 98,000 distinct CDR3 sequences, about 37% of them singletons. The CDR3 is made up of 17 amino acids. V lost 0 bases and J 6 bases, leaving 19 bases between the germline ends. From germline, CDR1 is LGHNA and CDR2 YNFKEQ.

The sequenced sample consisted of peripheral blood or thyroid tissue (not recorded which). The sequence came from a woman aged 25 to 45 with Graves' hyperthyroidism. The V gene is TRBV4-2, the J gene TRBJ2-3; no definite D call. The CDR3, as DNA: TGTGCCAGCAGCCAAGATCTGCGGCGGTTCTTTGTGGATACGCAGTATTTT. Amino acid sequence: CASSQDLRRFFVDTQYF.